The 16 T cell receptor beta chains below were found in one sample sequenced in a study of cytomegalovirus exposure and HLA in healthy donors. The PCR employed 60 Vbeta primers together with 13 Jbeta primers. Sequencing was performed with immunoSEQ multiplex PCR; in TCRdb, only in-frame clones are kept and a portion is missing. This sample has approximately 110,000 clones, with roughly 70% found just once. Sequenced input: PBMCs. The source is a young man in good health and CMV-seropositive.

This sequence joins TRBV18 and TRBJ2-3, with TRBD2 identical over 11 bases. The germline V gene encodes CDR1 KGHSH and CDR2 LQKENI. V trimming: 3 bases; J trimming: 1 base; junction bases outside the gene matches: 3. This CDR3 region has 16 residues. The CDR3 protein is CASSPATSGGTDTQYF. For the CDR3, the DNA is TGTGCCAGCTCACCGGCGACTAGCGGGGGCACAGATACGCAGTATTTT.

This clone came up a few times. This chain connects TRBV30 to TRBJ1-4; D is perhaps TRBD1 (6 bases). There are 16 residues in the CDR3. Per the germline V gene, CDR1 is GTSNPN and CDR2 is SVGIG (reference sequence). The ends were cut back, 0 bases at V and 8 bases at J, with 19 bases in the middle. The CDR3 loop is CAWSVQGGVAGEKLFF. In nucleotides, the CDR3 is TGTGCCTGGAGTGTACAGGGCGGTGTCGCCGGGGAAAAACTGTTTTTT.

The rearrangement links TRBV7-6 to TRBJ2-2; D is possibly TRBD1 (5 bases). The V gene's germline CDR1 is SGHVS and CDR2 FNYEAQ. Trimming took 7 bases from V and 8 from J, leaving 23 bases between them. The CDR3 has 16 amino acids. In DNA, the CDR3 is TGTGCCAGCAACACTCCTTGGGGCCCTACCCGAGGGGAGCTGTTTTTT. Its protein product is CASNTPWGPTRGELFF.

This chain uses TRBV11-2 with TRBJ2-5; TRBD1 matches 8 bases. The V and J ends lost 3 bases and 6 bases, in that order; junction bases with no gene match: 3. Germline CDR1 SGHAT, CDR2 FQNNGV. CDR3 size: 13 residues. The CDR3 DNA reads TGTGCCAGCAGCTTCGACAGGGGACAGACCCAGTACTTC. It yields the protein CASSFDRGQTQYF.

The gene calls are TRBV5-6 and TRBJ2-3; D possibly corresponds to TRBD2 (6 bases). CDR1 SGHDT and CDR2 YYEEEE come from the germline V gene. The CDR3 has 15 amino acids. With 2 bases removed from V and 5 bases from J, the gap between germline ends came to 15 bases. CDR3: CASSFRAGRGDTQYF. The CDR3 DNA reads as TGTGCCAGCAGCTTCAGGGCGGGGAGAGGAGATACGCAGTATTTT.

The CDR3 protein is CASSLKTGDGYTF. The DNA for the CDR3 is TGTGCCAGCAGCTTAAAGACAGGAGATGGCTACACCTTC. The genes are TRBV7-2 and TRBJ1-2; weak D call: TRBD1 (6 bases). Germline CDR1 SGHTA, CDR2 FQGNSA. V lost 2 bases and J lost 6, with 10 bases in between. The CDR3 runs to 13 residues.

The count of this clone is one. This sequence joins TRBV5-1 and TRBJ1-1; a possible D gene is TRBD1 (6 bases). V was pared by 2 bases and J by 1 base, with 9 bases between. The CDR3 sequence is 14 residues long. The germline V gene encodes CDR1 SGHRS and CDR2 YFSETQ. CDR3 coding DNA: TGCGCCAGCAGCTTACAGGGTACGAACACTGAAGCTTTCTTT. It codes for CASSLQGTNTEAFF.

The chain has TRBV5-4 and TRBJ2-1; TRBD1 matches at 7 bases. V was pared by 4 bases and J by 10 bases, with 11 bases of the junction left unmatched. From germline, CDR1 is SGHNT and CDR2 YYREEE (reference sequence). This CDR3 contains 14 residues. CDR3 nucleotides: TGTGCCAGCAGCCTAGGACAGGACCGAAGGGAGCAGTTCTTC. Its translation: CASSLGQDRREQFF.

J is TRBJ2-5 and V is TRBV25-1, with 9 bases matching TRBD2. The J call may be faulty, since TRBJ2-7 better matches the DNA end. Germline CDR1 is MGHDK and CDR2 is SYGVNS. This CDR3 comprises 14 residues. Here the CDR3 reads CASSQTSGGYEQYF. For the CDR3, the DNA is TGTGCCAGCAGTCAGACTAGCGGAGGGTACGAGCAGTACTTC.

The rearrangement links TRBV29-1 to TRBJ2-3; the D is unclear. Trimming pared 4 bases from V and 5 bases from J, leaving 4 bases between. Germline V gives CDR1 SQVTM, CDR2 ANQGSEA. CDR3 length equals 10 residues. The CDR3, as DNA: TGCAGCGTTGCCTTAGATACGCAGTATTTT. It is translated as CSVALDTQYF.

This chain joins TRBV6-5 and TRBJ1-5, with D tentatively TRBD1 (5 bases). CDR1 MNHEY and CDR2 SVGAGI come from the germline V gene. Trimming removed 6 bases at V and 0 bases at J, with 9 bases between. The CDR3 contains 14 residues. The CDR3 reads CASRGAHSNQPQHF. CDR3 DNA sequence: TGTGCCAGCAGAGGGGCCCATAGCAATCAGCCCCAGCATTTT.

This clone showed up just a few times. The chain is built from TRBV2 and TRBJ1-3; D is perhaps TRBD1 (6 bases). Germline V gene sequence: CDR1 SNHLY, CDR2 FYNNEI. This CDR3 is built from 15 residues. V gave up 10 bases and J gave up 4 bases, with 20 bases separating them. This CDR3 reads CATQAAGAPGNTIYF. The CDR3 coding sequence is TGTGCCACCCAGGCGGCAGGGGCGCCGGGAAACACCATATATTTT.

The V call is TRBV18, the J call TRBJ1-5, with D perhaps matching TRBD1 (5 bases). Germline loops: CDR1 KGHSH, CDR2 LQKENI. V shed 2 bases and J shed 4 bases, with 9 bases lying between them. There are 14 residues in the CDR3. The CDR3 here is CASSPFPGNQPQHF. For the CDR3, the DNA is TGTGCCAGCTCACCATTTCCAGGGAATCAGCCCCAGCATTTT. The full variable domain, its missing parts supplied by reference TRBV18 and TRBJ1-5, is NAGVMQNPRHLVRRRGQEARLRCSPMKGHSHVYWYRQLPEEGLKFMVYLQKENIIDESGMPKERFSAEFPKEGPSILRIQQVVRGDSAAYFCASSPFPGNQPQHFGDGTRLSIL.

The CDR3 bases are TGTGCCAGCAGCCCACCGGAGGGGACAGGGGGCCGACGGGGCTACACCTTC. This encodes CASSPPEGTGGRRGYTF. This chain connects TRBV5-6 to TRBJ1-2; 12 nucleotides match TRBD1. The V and J ends lost 4 bases and 8 bases, in that order; junction bases with no gene match: 15. The CDR3 consists of 17 residues. The germline V gene encodes CDR1 SGHDT and CDR2 YYEEEE.

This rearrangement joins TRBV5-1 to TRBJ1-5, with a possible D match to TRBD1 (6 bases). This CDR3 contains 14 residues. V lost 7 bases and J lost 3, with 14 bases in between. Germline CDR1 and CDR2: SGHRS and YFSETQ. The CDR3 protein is CASSKTGTNQPQHF. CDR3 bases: TGCGCCAGCTCCAAAACAGGGACCAATCAGCCCCAGCATTTT. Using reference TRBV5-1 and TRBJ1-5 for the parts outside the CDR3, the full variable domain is KAGVTQTPRYLIKTRGQQVTLSCSPISGHRSVSWYQQTPGQGLQFLFEYFSETQRNKGNFPGRFSGRQFSNSRSEMNVSTLELGDSALYLCASSKTGTNQPQHFGDGTRLSIL.

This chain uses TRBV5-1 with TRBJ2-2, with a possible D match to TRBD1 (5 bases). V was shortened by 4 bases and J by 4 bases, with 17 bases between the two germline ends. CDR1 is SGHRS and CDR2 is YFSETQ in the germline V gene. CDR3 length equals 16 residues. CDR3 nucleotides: TGCGCCAGCAGCCCCCCGTCCAGGGATCGCACCGGGGAGCTGTTTTTT. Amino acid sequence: CASSPPSRDRTGELFF.